One and the same sample provided the 25 T cell receptor beta chains below, sequenced in a study of T cells in Graves' hyperthyroidism and ophthalmopathy. From RNA transcripts, TCR beta CDR3 regions were amplified. A first-round RT-PCR of the TCR CDR3 used the HTBI primer set. In TCRdb, the multiplex PCR reads were re-called with MiXCR into one record per CDR3 protein. The table lists about 520,000 distinct CDR3 sequences, approximately 25% of them singletons. The source material was blood. These receptors were collected from a young woman with Graves' ophthalmopathy.

There are many counts of this clonotype. The chain employs TRBV2 and TRBJ1-2; D remains ambiguous. V lost 4 bases and J lost 8, with 8 bases in between. This CDR3 spans 11 amino acids. Germline CDR1 SNHLY, CDR2 FYNNEI. This chain's CDR3 is CASSVRVGYTF. CDR3 in DNA: TGTGCCAGCAGTGTACGGGTAGGCTACACCTTC.

This chain uses TRBV29-1 with TRBJ1-2; D is perhaps TRBD1 (5 bases). CDR3 size: 13 residues. V shed 6 bases and J shed 3 bases, with 14 bases lying between them. The V gene's germline CDR1 is SQVTM and CDR2 ANQGSEA. The CDR3 DNA reads TGCAGCGTAATGACAGATCTTGACTATGGCTACACCTTC. It is translated as CSVMTDLDYGYTF.

This clonotype occurred a few times. This CDR3 reads CASSPWATNTGELFF. CDR3 nucleotide sequence: TGTGCCAGCAGCCCGTGGGCCACGAACACCGGGGAGCTGTTTTTT. This chain links TRBV7-2 with TRBJ2-2; D uncertain. Trimming pared 5 bases from V and 0 bases from J, leaving 10 bases between. The germline V gene encodes CDR1 SGHTA and CDR2 FQGNSA. The CDR3 extends over 15 amino acids.

This clonotype occurred a few times. J is TRBJ2-7 and V is TRBV20-1; D is tentatively TRBD1 or TRBD2 (5 bases each). V was pared by 3 bases and J by 3 bases, with 9 bases between. This CDR3 comprises 12 residues. The germline gives CDR1 DFQATT, CDR2 SNEGSKA (reference sequence). The CDR3 nucleotides read TGCAGTGCTAGTAGAGGGGACTACGAGCAGTACTTC. Amino acids: CSASRGDYEQYF.

This clonotype was seen at least ten times. This rearrangement joins TRBV2 to TRBJ1-4; weak D call: TRBD1 (5 bases). Germline-derived CDR1 and CDR2 are SNHLY and FYNNEI. The germline V and J ends were trimmed by 7 bases and 2 bases, with 14 bases remaining between them. CDR3 size: 15 residues. In nucleotides, the CDR3 is TGTGCCAGCACTCAACTCAGGGCGACTAATGAAAAACTGTTTTTT. This translates into CASTQLRATNEKLFF.

The rearrangement links TRBV19 to TRBJ1-5, with TRBD1 identical over 9 bases. The CDR3 runs to 15 residues. V lost 3 bases to trimming and J lost 2 bases; unmatched junction nucleotides: 2. From germline, CDR1 is LNHDA and CDR2 SQIVND (reference sequence). CDR3 DNA: TGTGCCAGTAGTATTAGGACAGGGGGCAATCAGCCCCAGCATTTT. It specifies CASSIRTGGNQPQHF.

V gene TRBV20-1 combines with J gene TRBJ2-7, with 8 nucleotides matching TRBD1. The germline gives CDR1 DFQATT, CDR2 SNEGSKA (reference sequence). V lost 5 bases, J lost 1 base, and 10 bases stayed unmatched. The CDR3 is 15 amino acids. In DNA form, the CDR3 reads TGCAGTGCTCCTGGCGGGACAGGTCCGTCCTACGAGCAGTACTTC. Amino acids: CSAPGGTGPSYEQYF.

This clonotype was counted many times. The V call is TRBV6-1, the J call TRBJ2-7; the match to TRBD1 covers 7 bases. The CDR3 is 14 residues long. CDR1 MNHNS and CDR2 SASEGT come from the germline V gene. The ends lost 10 bases at V and 0 bases at J; junction bases unmatched: 9. CDR3 DNA sequence: TGTGCCACCCGACCCCGGACAGGCTCCTACGAGCAGTACTTC. Its protein product is CATRPRTGSYEQYF.

CDR3 nucleotide sequence: TGTGCCTGGAGTGTCGGTCGGGGGAGCTCCTACGAGCAGTACTTC. Its protein product is CAWSVGRGSSYEQYF. This chain joins TRBV30 and TRBJ2-7, with D maybe TRBD2 (6 bases). Germline V gene lookup returns CDR1 GTSNPN and CDR2 SVGIG (reference sequence). This CDR3 has 15 residues. The V end lost 0 bases, the J end lost 0 bases, and 12 bases lay between the germline ends.

This chain joins TRBV15 and TRBJ1-2; the D is unclear. The CDR3 loop spans 15 amino acids. V lost 0 bases and J 4 bases, leaving 12 bases between the germline ends. CDR1 is LNHNV and CDR2 is YYDKDF in the germline V gene (reference sequence). DNA of the CDR3: TGTGCCACCAGCAGAGATTCAACGGATTTCTATGGCTACACCTTC. Translated: CATSRDSTDFYGYTF.

This clonotype was recorded many times. The rearrangement joins TRBV6-2 or TRBV6-3 to TRBJ2-2; D ambiguous. Per germline, CDR1 MNHEY and CDR2 SVGEGT. Trimming removed 2 bases from V and 9 bases from J, with 7 bases in between. The CDR3 covers 12 residues. The CDR3 DNA sequence: TGTGCCAGCAGTTACATCGGCCGGGAGCTGTTTTTT. This sequence encodes CASSYIGRELFF.

This clonotype was seen many times. The chain joins TRBV11-2 to TRBJ1-5; TRBD1 aligns across 7 bases. The length of the CDR3 is 18 residues. Trimming cost V 2 bases and J 2 bases; bases outside gene matches: 12. Germline V gene lookup returns CDR1 SGHAT and CDR2 FQNNGV. CDR3 nucleotides: TGTGCCAGCAGCTTAATTCGGGACAGAAAAGGGGGCAATCAGCCCCAGCATTTT. Translation: CASSLIRDRKGGNQPQHF.

This clonotype was counted between two and nine times. The chain links TRBV24-1 to TRBJ2-2; perhaps D is TRBD1 or TRBD2 (5 bases each). The length of the CDR3 is 12 residues. Germline V gene data show CDR1 as KGHDR and CDR2 as SFDVKD. Trimming took off 9 bases at V and 5 bases at J, with 9 bases between the two ends. CDR3: CATRDPTGELFF. In DNA, the CDR3 is TGTGCCACCCGGGACCCGACCGGGGAGCTGTTTTTT.

This clonotype showed up just a few times. A much larger clone lies a single base off, so this may be a read error. The CDR3 loop is CASSLLPTGELFF. Written as DNA, the CDR3 is TGTGCCAGCAGCTTATTACCCACCGGGGAGCTGTTTTTT. The gene calls are TRBV7-3 and TRBJ2-2; unclear D gene. CDR1 and CDR2 from the germline V gene are SGHTA and FQGTGA. V lost 2 bases and J 4 bases, leaving 5 bases between the germline ends. This CDR3 has 13 residues.

This clonotype was seen at least ten times. The chain is built from TRBV12-3 or TRBV12-4 and TRBJ2-2; TRBD1 might be the D (6 bases). This CDR3 is 15 amino acids long. The V end lost 3 bases, the J end lost 0 bases, and 8 bases lay between the germline ends. CDR3 nucleotide sequence: TGTGCCAGCAGTTTGGGGGCCGCGAACACCGGGGAGCTGTTTTTT. It specifies CASSLGAANTGELFF.

This clonotype was picked up one time. The V and J genes are TRBV13 and TRBJ1-2; possible D gene TRBD1, 5 bases. V lost 6 bases, J lost 6 bases, and 14 bases lay in between. Germline V gene data show CDR1 as PRHDT and CDR2 as FYEKMQ (reference sequence). The CDR3 runs to 13 residues. The CDR3: CASRSTGSNGYTF. The CDR3 nucleotides read TGTGCCAGCAGATCTACAGGTTCAAATGGCTACACCTTC.

V usage is TRBV7-2 and J usage is TRBJ2-7; 8 bases match TRBD2. There are 19 residues in the CDR3. From germline, CDR1 is SGHTA and CDR2 FQGNSA. V lost 0 bases, J lost 0 bases, and 13 bases stayed unmatched. As DNA, the CDR3 is TGTGCCAGCAGCTTAGCGTCTAGCGGGTTCCGAACGTTCTCCTACGAGCAGTACTTC. It codes for CASSLASSGFRTFSYEQYF.

This clonotype has a count of ten or more. J is TRBJ2-5 and V is TRBV9, with TRBD1 matching over 9 bases. The CDR3 has 12 amino acids. Germline CDR1 SGDLS, CDR2 YYNGEE. Germline trimming cut 5 bases from V and 4 bases from J; bases unmatched to any gene: 0. DNA of the CDR3: TGTGCCAGCAGGGGACAGGGAGAGACCCAGTACTTC. This translates into CASRGQGETQYF.

This clonotype occurred many times. The chain carries TRBV6-1 and TRBJ1-5; TRBD1 agrees at 9 bases. CDR3 size: 13 residues. V lost 4 bases and J lost 9; bases outside the gene matches: 4. Germline assignment: CDR1 MNHNS and CDR2 SASEGT. As DNA, the CDR3 is TGTGCCAGCAGTGCGGACAGGGGACTGCCCCAGCATTTT. Its protein is CASSADRGLPQHF.

This clonotype has ten or more counts. This sequence joins TRBV3-1 and TRBJ1-1; D is possibly TRBD1 (5 bases). With 6 bases removed from V and 3 bases from J, the gap between germline ends came to 17 bases. The V gene's germline CDR1 is LGHDT and CDR2 YNNKEL (reference sequence). The CDR3 totals 15 residues. The CDR3 nucleotides are TGTGCCAGCAGTCGTGAACGGGGACTATACACTGAAGCTTTCTTT. Amino acid sequence: CASSRERGLYTEAFF.

This chain joins TRBV20-1 and TRBJ1-6; TRBD1 agrees at 8 bases. The germline CDR1 and CDR2 sequences are DFQATT and SNEGSKA (reference sequence). The V segment lost 3 bases and the J segment 0 bases; nucleotides outside the gene matches: 4. CDR3 length: 16 residues. The CDR3 reads CSARGQASSYNSPLHF. As DNA, the CDR3 is TGCAGTGCTAGGGGACAGGCGAGCTCCTATAATTCACCCCTCCACTTT.

A few counts support this clonotype. The chain couples TRBV5-1 to TRBJ1-2; D uncertain. Germline CDR1 SGHRS, CDR2 YFSETQ. Trimming took 3 bases from V and 2 from J, leaving 14 bases between them. This CDR3 contains 15 residues. Here the CDR3 DNA reads TGCGCCAGCAGCTCTACCGGTGGGGTAAACTATGGCTACACCTTC. This translates into CASSSTGGVNYGYTF.

This clonotype was counted at least ten times. J is TRBJ1-5 and V is TRBV6-5; 7 bases are a match to TRBD1. CDR1 and CDR2 from the germline V gene are MNHEY and SVGAGI. J lost 1 base, V lost 6 bases, and 9 bases had no gene match. The CDR3 extends over 16 amino acids. The CDR3, as DNA: TGTGCCAGCAGAAAGACAGGGTCGAACAGCAATCAGCCCCAGCATTTT. Its protein product is CASRKTGSNSNQPQHF.

In this sample, this clonotype turned up many times. The chain joins TRBV7-3 to TRBJ2-2; 9 positions agree with TRBD2. The CDR3 is made up of 16 amino acids. Germline loops: CDR1 SGHTA, CDR2 FQGTGA. The junction had 10 bases not matched to a gene; V was cut back by 8 bases and J by 3 bases. The CDR3 coding sequence is TGTGCCAGCGCGCCTGCGGGGGGGGCGTACACCGGGGAGCTGTTTTTT. Translation: CASAPAGGAYTGELFF.

This clonotype appeared many times. The chain combines TRBV20-1 with TRBJ1-1; 7 bases match TRBD1. Germline V gene sequence: CDR1 DFQATT, CDR2 SNEGSKA (reference sequence). J lost 5 bases, V lost 0 bases, and 3 bases had no gene match. This CDR3 spans 13 amino acids. This CDR3 is CSARETGDTEAFF. CDR3 nucleotide sequence: TGCAGTGCTAGAGAAACAGGGGATACTGAAGCTTTCTTT.